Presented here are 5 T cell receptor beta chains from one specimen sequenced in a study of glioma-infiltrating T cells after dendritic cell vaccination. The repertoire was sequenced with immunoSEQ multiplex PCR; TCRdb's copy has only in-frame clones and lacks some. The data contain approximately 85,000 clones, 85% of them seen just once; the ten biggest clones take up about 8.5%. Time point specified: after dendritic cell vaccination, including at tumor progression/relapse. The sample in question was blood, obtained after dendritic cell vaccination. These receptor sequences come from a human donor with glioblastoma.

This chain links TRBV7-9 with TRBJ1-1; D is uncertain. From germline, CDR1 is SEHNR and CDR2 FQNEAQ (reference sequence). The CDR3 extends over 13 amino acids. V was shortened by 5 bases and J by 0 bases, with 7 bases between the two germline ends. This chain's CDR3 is CASSIPVNTEAFF. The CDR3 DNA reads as TGTGCCAGCAGCATTCCAGTGAACACTGAAGCTTTCTTT.

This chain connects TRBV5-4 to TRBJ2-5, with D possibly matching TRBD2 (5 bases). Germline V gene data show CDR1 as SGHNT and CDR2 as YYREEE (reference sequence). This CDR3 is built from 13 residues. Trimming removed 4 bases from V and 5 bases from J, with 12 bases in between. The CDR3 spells CASSMGQRETQYF. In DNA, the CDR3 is TGTGCCAGCAGCATGGGCCAGCGGGAGACCCAGTACTTC. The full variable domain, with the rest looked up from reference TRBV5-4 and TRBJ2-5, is ETGVTQSPTHLIKTRGQQVTLRCSSQSGHNTVSWYQQALGQGPQFIFQYYREEENGRGNFPPRFSGLQFPNYSSELNVNALELDDSALYLCASSMGQRETQYFGPGTRLLVL.

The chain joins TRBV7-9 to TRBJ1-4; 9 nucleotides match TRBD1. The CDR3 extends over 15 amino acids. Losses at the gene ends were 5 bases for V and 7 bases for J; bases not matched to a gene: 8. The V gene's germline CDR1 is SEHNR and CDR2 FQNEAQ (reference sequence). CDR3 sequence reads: CASSGGGTGLEKLFF. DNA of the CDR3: TGTGCCAGCAGCGGGGGGGGGACAGGGCTTGAAAAACTGTTTTTT. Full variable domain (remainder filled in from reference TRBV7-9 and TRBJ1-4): DTGVSQNPRHKITKRGQNVTFRCDPISEHNRLYWYRQTLGQGPEFLTYFQNEAQLEKSRLLSDRFSAERPKGSFSTLEIQRTEQGDSAMYLCASSGGGTGLEKLFFGSGTQLSVL.

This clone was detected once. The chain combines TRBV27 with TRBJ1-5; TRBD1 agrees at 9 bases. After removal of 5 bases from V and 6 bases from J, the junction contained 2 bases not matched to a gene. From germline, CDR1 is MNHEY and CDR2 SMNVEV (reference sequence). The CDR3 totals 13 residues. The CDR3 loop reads CASSADRGQPQHF. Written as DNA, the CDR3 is TGTGCCAGCAGTGCGGACAGGGGTCAGCCCCAGCATTTT.

Here the CDR3 DNA reads TGTGCCAGCAGTTCACAGGGGCTCAATCAGCCCCAGCATTTT. Protein: CASSSQGLNQPQHF. This chain joins TRBV2 and TRBJ1-5; 7 bases line up with TRBD1. Trimming at V came to 5 bases and at J to 3 bases, leaving 4 bases not matched to a gene. The CDR3 runs to 14 residues. Per the germline V gene, CDR1 is SNHLY and CDR2 is FYNNEI.